This TCR beta chain was identified in a study of T cells in Graves' hyperthyroidism and ophthalmopathy. Points on this clonotype: Relative to the germline gene, one junction end is altered; a read error may explain this.

TCR beta CDR3 sequences were amplified from RNA transcripts. The TCR CDR3 first-round RT-PCR relied on the HTBI primer set. TCRdb redid the calling of the multiplex PCR reads with MiXCR, one entry per CDR3 protein. Of roughly 740,000 distinct CDR3 sequences listed, about 17% are singletons. CDR1 and CDR2 (germline): DFQATT, SNEGSKA (reference sequence). This CDR3 comprises 12 residues. The source material was blood. The sequence derives from a man aged 18-30 years with Graves' hyperthyroidism. The chain links TRBV20-1 to TRBJ2-7; D is ambiguous. Here the CDR3 reads CGARFSLYEQYF. The CDR3, as DNA: TGCGGTGCTAGGTTCTCCCTCTACGAGCAGTACTTC.